This TCR beta chain was sequenced for a study of cytomegalovirus exposure and HLA in healthy donors. There are 11 residues in the CDR3. J lost 13 bases, V lost 5 bases, and 4 bases had no gene match. The V gene's germline CDR1 is SGHVS and CDR2 FQNEAQ. 60 Vbeta and 13 Jbeta primers were used in PCR. The assay was immunoSEQ multiplex PCR, and TCRdb's table has in-frame clones only and misses some. This sample has fewer than 150,000 clones, with around 73% found just once. This receptor was obtained from a man aged 50 or older in good health and CMV-seronegative. Sequenced input: PBMCs. The chain recombines TRBV7-8 with TRBJ2-5, with 10 positions matching TRBD2. As DNA, the CDR3 is TGTGCCAGCAGCACTAGCGGGAAATCGTACTTC. It yields the protein CASSTSGKSYF.